These T cell receptor beta chains were read from a single sample in a study of T cell responses to AZD1222 COVID-19 vaccine. Here immunoSEQ multiplex PCR was the method, and the copy in TCRdb shows in-frame clones only, minus some. The sample has some 120,000 clones, 70% to 85% seen once. The sequences come from peripheral blood, collected 28 days after the second AZD1222 dose. All receptors derive from an adult who received the AZD1222 COVID-19 vaccine. Both conserved end residues are part of each CDR3. Fields, in order: clone size, V gene, D gene, J gene, CDR3 protein, CDR3 DNA. D genes are given only for firm matches. Clone sizes are given selectively: once, few, many, or a class where the clone is expanded.

size: -
V: TRBV3-1/TRBV3-2
D: -
J: TRBJ2-7
CDR3: CASSQNPWELTHRSSYEQYF
DNA: TGTGCCAGCAGCCAAAACCCTTGGGAGTTAACGCACCGCAGCTCCTACGAGCAGTACTTC

size: -
V: TRBV5-4
D: -
J: TRBJ2-2
CDR3: CASSLGEKRNTGELFF
DNA: TGTGCCAGCAGCTTGGGGGAAAAAAGGAACACCGGGGAGCTGTTTTTT

size: -
V: TRBV18
D: -
J: TRBJ2-1
CDR3: CASSPKPTGYSYNEQFF
DNA: TGTGCCAGCTCACCAAAACCCACAGGTTACTCCTACAATGAGCAGTTCTTC

size: -
V: TRBV28
D: TRBD1
J: TRBJ1-2
CDR3: CASSLSTGGYGYTF
DNA: TGTGCCAGCAGTTTATCGACAGGGGGTTATGGCTACACCTTC

size: -
V: TRBV6-5
D: -
J: TRBJ1-1
CDR3: CASSYVQGRIRAFF
DNA: TGTGCCAGCAGTTACGTACAGGGAAGGATAAGGGCTTTCTTT

size: -
V: TRBV5-1
D: -
J: TRBJ1-1
CDR3: CASSLLRASEAFF
DNA: TGCGCCAGCAGCCTACTCCGGGCCTCTGAAGCTTTCTTT

size: -
V: TRBV27
D: TRBD1
J: TRBJ1-1
CDR3: CASSSGQGMNTEAFF
DNA: TGTGCCAGCAGTTCAGGACAGGGCATGAACACTGAAGCTTTCTTT

size: -
V: TRBV9
D: -
J: TRBJ1-6
CDR3: CASSANPLSSPLHF
DNA: TGTGCCAGCAGCGCGAACCCCCTCAGTTCACCCCTCCACTTT

size: -
V: TRBV6-5
D: -
J: TRBJ1-1
CDR3: CASTGRTEAFF
DNA: TGTGCCAGCACAGGAAGGACTGAAGCTTTCTTT

size: -
V: TRBV10-2
D: TRBD1
J: TRBJ1-6
CDR3: CASSVGQGNSPLHF
DNA: TGCGCCAGCAGTGTTGGACAGGGGAATTCACCCCTCCACTTT

size: -
V: TRBV7-3
D: -
J: TRBJ2-1
CDR3: CASSLGAGLYNEQFF
DNA: TGTGCCAGCAGCTTAGGAGCGGGCCTCTACAATGAGCAGTTCTTC

size: -
V: TRBV4-3
D: -
J: TRBJ1-5
CDR3: CASSHMTGNQPQHF
DNA: TGCGCCAGCAGCCATATGACAGGCAATCAGCCCCAGCATTTT

size: -
V: TRBV6-6
D: -
J: TRBJ1-5
CDR3: CASNSWGDQPQHF
DNA: TGTGCCAGCAATTCCTGGGGGGATCAGCCCCAGCATTTT

size: -
V: TRBV5-1
D: TRBD2
J: TRBJ2-1
CDR3: CASSLGTSGGFNEQFF
DNA: TGCGCCAGCAGCTTGGGGACTAGCGGGGGCTTCAATGAGCAGTTCTTC

size: few
V: TRBV11-2
D: TRBD2
J: TRBJ2-1
CDR3: CASSSPPGLAGGGYEQFF
DNA: TGTGCCAGCAGCTCCCCGCCGGGACTAGCGGGGGGAGGATATGAGCAGTTCTTC